These T cell receptor beta chains were read from a single sample in a study of beta chain features in type 1 diabetes. TCRdb keeps only in-frame clones here, not all; method: immunoSEQ multiplex PCR. Among 810,000 or so clones listed, roughly 16% were seen once. Sequenced: naive CD4+ T cells from blood. The origin of the receptors is a woman between 18 and 29 years old in good health. CDR3s include the opening cysteine and the closing phenylalanine or tryptophan. Each record gives: CDR3 DNA, CDR3 protein, J gene, V gene, clone size, D gene. D genes are given only for firm matches. A clone size is listed for some rows: how often the clone was seen (once, few, many), or a class if it is expanded.

cdr3_nt: TGTGCCAGCTCACCGTTCGCTAGCGGAAGCTCCTACAATGAGCAGTTCTTC
cdr3_aa: CASSPFASGSSYNEQFF
j_call: TRBJ2-1
v_call: TRBV18
clone_size: NA
d_call: TRBD2

cdr3_nt: TGTGCCAGCGGGCGGGCCATCTCCTACGAGCAGTACTTC
cdr3_aa: CASGRAISYEQYF
j_call: TRBJ2-7
v_call: TRBV2
clone_size: few
d_call: NA

cdr3_nt: TGTGCCACCAGCAGAGACCCCCAAGAGACCCAGTACTTC
cdr3_aa: CATSRDPQETQYF
j_call: TRBJ2-5
v_call: TRBV15
clone_size: NA
d_call: NA

cdr3_nt: TGCACCTCGGGACAGGGGGCTACCGGGGAGCTGTTTTTT
cdr3_aa: CTSGQGATGELFF
j_call: TRBJ2-2
v_call: TRBV1
clone_size: NA
d_call: NA

cdr3_nt: TGCAGCGCCCGGACAAACTGGTACGAGCAGTACTTC
cdr3_aa: CSARTNWYEQYF
j_call: TRBJ2-7
v_call: TRBV29-1
clone_size: few
d_call: NA

cdr3_nt: TGTGCCAGCAGCCGAACTAGCGGGAGTTCGGATGAGCAGTTCTTC
cdr3_aa: CASSRTSGSSDEQFF
j_call: TRBJ2-1
v_call: TRBV5-4
clone_size: NA
d_call: TRBD2

cdr3_nt: TGTGCCAGCAGCCAAGGACAGGGAGCCTACGAGCAGTACTTC
cdr3_aa: CASSQGQGAYEQYF
j_call: TRBJ2-7
v_call: TRBV4-2
clone_size: NA
d_call: TRBD1

cdr3_nt: TGTGCCAGCAGAGCAGGGGATGCTAATGAAAAACTGTTTTTT
cdr3_aa: CASRAGDANEKLFF
j_call: TRBJ1-4
v_call: TRBV2
clone_size: few
d_call: NA

cdr3_nt: TGTGCCAGCAGTTTTGGGGACAGGGGCACAGATACGCAGTATTTT
cdr3_aa: CASSFGDRGTDTQYF
j_call: TRBJ2-3
v_call: TRBV6-5
clone_size: NA
d_call: TRBD1

cdr3_nt: TGTGCCAGCAGTCACCGGGACAGAGGCCCCTACGAGCAGTACTTC
cdr3_aa: CASSHRDRGPYEQYF
j_call: TRBJ2-7
v_call: TRBV27
clone_size: NA
d_call: TRBD1

cdr3_nt: TGTGCCAGCAGCTTGGACCGCAGCTCCTACAATGAGCAGTTCTTC
cdr3_aa: CASSLDRSSYNEQFF
j_call: TRBJ2-1
v_call: TRBV5-4
clone_size: NA
d_call: NA

cdr3_nt: TGTGCCAGCTCACCCCCGAATCAGCCCCAGCATTTT
cdr3_aa: CASSPPNQPQHF
j_call: TRBJ1-5
v_call: TRBV18
clone_size: NA
d_call: NA

cdr3_nt: TGTGCCAGCAGCTCAAACGGCTTCCTGGAGCAGTTCTTC
cdr3_aa: CASSSNGFLEQFF
j_call: TRBJ2-1
v_call: TRBV11-2
clone_size: NA
d_call: NA

cdr3_nt: TGTGCCAGCAGTTTACTTGGCAGCTTCACCGGGGAGCTGTTTTTT
cdr3_aa: CASSLLGSFTGELFF
j_call: TRBJ2-2
v_call: TRBV27
clone_size: NA
d_call: NA

cdr3_nt: TGTGCCAGCAGCTCGACTGCCTCTGGGGCCAACGTCCTGACTTTC
cdr3_aa: CASSSTASGANVLTF
j_call: TRBJ2-6
v_call: TRBV7-2
clone_size: NA
d_call: NA

cdr3_nt: TGTGCCAGTAGTTTAGCGCTCAGCTCCTACGAGCAGTACTTC
cdr3_aa: CASSLALSSYEQYF
j_call: TRBJ2-7
v_call: TRBV19
clone_size: few
d_call: NA

cdr3_nt: TGTGCCAGCAGCCCACCCTTTGGAGGGAGAGGTTCCTACGAGCAGTACTTC
cdr3_aa: CASSPPFGGRGSYEQYF
j_call: TRBJ2-7
v_call: TRBV7-8
clone_size: NA
d_call: NA

cdr3_nt: TGTGCCAGCAGCTTACAGGGGATAGAGACCCAGTACTTC
cdr3_aa: CASSLQGIETQYF
j_call: TRBJ2-5
v_call: TRBV7-2
clone_size: few
d_call: NA

cdr3_nt: TGCAGCGTTCGGCTCTACAATGAGCAGTTCTTC
cdr3_aa: CSVRLYNEQFF
j_call: TRBJ2-1
v_call: TRBV29-1
clone_size: NA
d_call: NA

cdr3_nt: TGTGCCAGCAGCCCCGACCCCCCCTACGAGCAGTACTTC
cdr3_aa: CASSPDPPYEQYF
j_call: TRBJ2-7
v_call: TRBV9
clone_size: NA
d_call: NA

cdr3_nt: TGTGCCAGTCGGGCTGGGGCGGATCAGCCCCAGCATTTT
cdr3_aa: CASRAGADQPQHF
j_call: TRBJ1-5
v_call: TRBV6-6
clone_size: NA
d_call: NA

cdr3_nt: TGTGCCAGCTCACCACCGCATTGGAACACTGAAGCTTTCTTT
cdr3_aa: CASSPPHWNTEAFF
j_call: TRBJ1-1
v_call: TRBV18
clone_size: few
d_call: NA

cdr3_nt: TGTGCCAGCAGCTTAGACAGGGAGGCGAAGACCCAGTACTTC
cdr3_aa: CASSLDREAKTQYF
j_call: TRBJ2-5
v_call: TRBV7-2
clone_size: NA
d_call: NA

cdr3_nt: TGTGCCAGCAGCACCACCGGGACGGTGAACACTGAAGCTTTCTTT
cdr3_aa: CASSTTGTVNTEAFF
j_call: TRBJ1-1
v_call: TRBV11-2
clone_size: few
d_call: NA

cdr3_nt: TGTGCCAGCTCCGGACAGGGCTCAATAGATACGCAGTATTTT
cdr3_aa: CASSGQGSIDTQYF
j_call: TRBJ2-3
v_call: TRBV18
clone_size: NA
d_call: TRBD1

cdr3_nt: TGTGCCAGCAGCTTAAGTTCAGGTGAGACTGAAGCTTTCTTT
cdr3_aa: CASSLSSGETEAFF
j_call: TRBJ1-1
v_call: TRBV7-9
clone_size: few
d_call: NA

cdr3_nt: TGTGCCAGCCGGAATGGGGCCCTTAGTAAGACCCAGTACTTC
cdr3_aa: CASRNGALSKTQYF
j_call: TRBJ2-5
v_call: TRBV28
clone_size: few
d_call: NA

cdr3_nt: TGTGCCACCAGCAGCGGGAGGGCTTATGAGCAGTTCTTC
cdr3_aa: CATSSGRAYEQFF
j_call: TRBJ2-1
v_call: TRBV15
clone_size: NA
d_call: TRBD2

cdr3_nt: TGTGCCAGCAGCCAAGGGCCTTACTATGGCTACACCTTC
cdr3_aa: CASSQGPYYGYTF
j_call: TRBJ1-2
v_call: TRBV14
clone_size: NA
d_call: NA

cdr3_nt: TGCGCCAGCAGCGGAGGGGGCGGGAGGTCCTACGAGCAGTACTTC
cdr3_aa: CASSGGGGRSYEQYF
j_call: TRBJ2-7
v_call: TRBV4-3
clone_size: NA
d_call: NA

cdr3_nt: TGTGCCAGCAGCTTTGACCTTACCTACGAGCAGTACTTC
cdr3_aa: CASSFDLTYEQYF
j_call: TRBJ2-7
v_call: TRBV7-8
clone_size: few
d_call: NA

cdr3_nt: TGTGCCAGCAGCTTAACATTTGCCGAGAACACTGAAGCTTTCTTT
cdr3_aa: CASSLTFAENTEAFF
j_call: TRBJ1-1
v_call: TRBV7-2
clone_size: few
d_call: NA

cdr3_nt: TGTGCCAGCTCACCAAGGGAGTGGGAAGGAGCTAACTATGGCTACACCTTC
cdr3_aa: CASSPREWEGANYGYTF
j_call: TRBJ1-2
v_call: TRBV18
clone_size: few
d_call: NA

cdr3_nt: TGCGCCAGCAGCCGCACATGGGGGACAGGGAGCAATGAGCAGTTCTTC
cdr3_aa: CASSRTWGTGSNEQFF
j_call: TRBJ2-1
v_call: TRBV4-3
clone_size: few
d_call: TRBD1

cdr3_nt: TGTGCCAGCAATCCTTTAGGGACTACAGATACGCAGTATTTT
cdr3_aa: CASNPLGTTDTQYF
j_call: TRBJ2-3
v_call: TRBV7-8
clone_size: NA
d_call: NA

cdr3_nt: TGTGCCAGCACTAGGGACAGAGAAGCCAAAAACATTCAGTACTTC
cdr3_aa: CASTRDREAKNIQYF
j_call: TRBJ2-4
v_call: TRBV21-1
clone_size: NA
d_call: NA

cdr3_nt: TGTGCCAGCAGGCGAATAGGACAGGGCCCAACTTTCTACGAGCAGTACTTC
cdr3_aa: CASRRIGQGPTFYEQYF
j_call: TRBJ2-7
v_call: TRBV4-2
clone_size: few
d_call: TRBD1

cdr3_nt: TGTGCCAGCAGCCCAGGACAGGGGTTTACTGAAGCTTTCTTT
cdr3_aa: CASSPGQGFTEAFF
j_call: TRBJ1-1
v_call: TRBV7-9
clone_size: NA
d_call: TRBD1

cdr3_nt: TGTGCCAGCAGTTACTCGAGTGCAACCTCTGGAAACACCATATATTTT
cdr3_aa: CASSYSSATSGNTIYF
j_call: TRBJ1-3
v_call: TRBV6-5
clone_size: NA
d_call: NA

cdr3_nt: TGCAGCGTTGCTTTCGGGACACCTTACTCCTACGAGCAGTACTTC
cdr3_aa: CSVAFGTPYSYEQYF
j_call: TRBJ2-7
v_call: TRBV29-1
clone_size: NA
d_call: NA

cdr3_nt: TGTGCCAGCACAAGGGGGGAGTGGGACTACGAGCAGTACTTC
cdr3_aa: CASTRGEWDYEQYF
j_call: TRBJ2-7
v_call: TRBV7-2
clone_size: NA
d_call: NA

cdr3_nt: TGTGCCAGCACGTTCGGGGGAGATACGCAGTATTTT
cdr3_aa: CASTFGGDTQYF
j_call: TRBJ2-3
v_call: TRBV28
clone_size: NA
d_call: NA

cdr3_nt: TGTGCCAGCACCTCCGGGACAGGGGCGTACAATGAGCAGTTCTTC
cdr3_aa: CASTSGTGAYNEQFF
j_call: TRBJ2-1
v_call: TRBV6-5
clone_size: NA
d_call: TRBD1

cdr3_nt: TGTGCCAGCAGCCACCAGGAGGGCGGTAAGAGCTCCTACAATGAGCAGTTCTTC
cdr3_aa: CASSHQEGGKSSYNEQFF
j_call: TRBJ2-1
v_call: TRBV4-2
clone_size: NA
d_call: NA

cdr3_nt: TGTGCCAGCAGCACTAGGACAGGGGCGCATGAGCAGTTCTTC
cdr3_aa: CASSTRTGAHEQFF
j_call: TRBJ2-1
v_call: TRBV9
clone_size: NA
d_call: TRBD1

cdr3_nt: TGCGCCAGCAGTGATGGCGGGACTAGCGGGAGTGGGCAGTTCTTC
cdr3_aa: CASSDGGTSGSGQFF
j_call: TRBJ2-1
v_call: TRBV10-1
clone_size: NA
d_call: TRBD2

cdr3_nt: TGCGCCAGCAGCCAAGAATGGTTTTACAATGAGCAGTTCTTC
cdr3_aa: CASSQEWFYNEQFF
j_call: TRBJ2-1
v_call: TRBV4-3
clone_size: NA
d_call: NA

cdr3_nt: TGTGCCAGCACCTTTGGACCGCAATTAAAAACCGGGGAGCTGTTTTTT
cdr3_aa: CASTFGPQLKTGELFF
j_call: TRBJ2-2
v_call: TRBV27
clone_size: NA
d_call: NA

cdr3_nt: TGCGCCAGCAGCTCGGACAGCACAAACACTGAAGCTTTCTTT
cdr3_aa: CASSSDSTNTEAFF
j_call: TRBJ1-1
v_call: TRBV5-1
clone_size: few
d_call: NA

cdr3_nt: TGTGCCAGCAGGAGTTTGACAGGGGCAGGTATCGAGCAGTACTTC
cdr3_aa: CASRSLTGAGIEQYF
j_call: TRBJ2-7
v_call: TRBV6-5
clone_size: few
d_call: TRBD1

cdr3_nt: TGCGCCATCCAAAACTCGAACACCGGGGAGCTGTTTTTT
cdr3_aa: CAIQNSNTGELFF
j_call: TRBJ2-2
v_call: TRBV4-1
clone_size: NA
d_call: NA

cdr3_nt: TGTGCCGTCCGGGACCCATCTCGCGAGGAGACCCAGTACTTC
cdr3_aa: CAVRDPSREETQYF
j_call: TRBJ2-5
v_call: TRBV6-1
clone_size: few
d_call: NA

cdr3_nt: TGTGCCAGCAGCCCGATAAGAACTACCTACAATGAGCAGTTCTTC
cdr3_aa: CASSPIRTTYNEQFF
j_call: TRBJ2-1
v_call: TRBV7-3
clone_size: NA
d_call: NA

cdr3_nt: TGTGCCAGCAGCTTAGCCCCAGAAGGTCCCTGGCTAGCGGGAGCCAAGACCCAGTACTTC
cdr3_aa: CASSLAPEGPWLAGAKTQYF
j_call: TRBJ2-5
v_call: TRBV7-2
clone_size: few
d_call: TRBD2

cdr3_nt: TGTGCCAGCAGCTTAGGGGACCGTTCACCCCTCCACTTT
cdr3_aa: CASSLGDRSPLHF
j_call: TRBJ1-6
v_call: TRBV7-9
clone_size: NA
d_call: NA

cdr3_nt: TGTGCCAGCAGTACAGCGGGAGGGGCCAACAATGAGCAGTTCTTC
cdr3_aa: CASSTAGGANNEQFF
j_call: TRBJ2-1
v_call: TRBV28
clone_size: NA
d_call: TRBD2

cdr3_nt: TGTGCCAGCAGTCGGTTAGGGGGCTTTACAGATACGCAGTATTTT
cdr3_aa: CASSRLGGFTDTQYF
j_call: TRBJ2-3
v_call: TRBV28
clone_size: few
d_call: TRBD1